These T cell receptor beta chains were read from a single sample in a study of CD8+CD57+ T cells in acquired aplastic anemia. MiXCR was run by TCRdb on the reads, yielding one entry per CDR3 protein. The sample gives just over 450,000 distinct CDR3 sequences, around 32% of which show up once; 0.8% to 0.85% is in the top ten. Sequencing used sorted CD4+, CD8+, or CD8+CD57+ T cells (not recorded which) from PBMCs. These receptors originate from a human donor with aplastic anemia. CDR3s include the opening cysteine and the closing phenylalanine or tryptophan. The D gene is left open where the match is weak. Not all rows give a size; the values are once, few, many and, for expanded clones, a class.

d_gene	v_gene	j_gene	abundance	CDR3nt	CDR3aa
TRBD1	TRBV7-9	TRBJ1-5	many	TGTGCCAGCAGCTTCCCGTGGACAGGGGGCGTAAGCAATCAGCCCCAGCATTTT	CASSFPWTGGVSNQPQHF
TRBD1	TRBV7-8	TRBJ2-7	.	TGCGCCAGCAGAGGACAGGGGGCTGCCCTATACGAGCAGTACTTC	CASRGQGAALYEQYF
TRBD1	TRBV4-3	TRBJ1-6	few	TGTGCCAGCAGCCAACTAGCCACAGGGGGTAATTCACCCCTCCACTTT	CASSQLATGGNSPLHF
.	TRBV5-1	TRBJ2-7	many	TGCGCCAGCAGCTTAGACTCAGACTACGAGCAGTACTTC	CASSLDSDYEQYF
.	TRBV7-3	TRBJ2-1	.	TGTGCCAGCAGCTCACGAGGGGACACCGGCTACAATGAGCAGTTCTTC	CASSSRGDTGYNEQFF
TRBD2	TRBV2	TRBJ2-1	few	TGTGCCAGCAGTGAGAATAGCGGGCCCTACAATGAGCAGTTCTTC	CASSENSGPYNEQFF
.	TRBV10-3	TRBJ2-7	many	TGTGCCATCAGTGAGGCTGGGGACTCCATCTACGAGCAGTACTTC	CAISEAGDSIYEQYF
.	TRBV20-1	TRBJ1-1	.	TGCAGTGCTAGATATGGGAACACTGAAGCTTTCTTT	CSARYGNTEAFF
.	TRBV14	TRBJ2-7	.	TGTGCCAGCAGCCAAGACGACCGAGCCTACGCGACCCGGTCCTGCGAGCAGTACTTC	CASSQDDRAYATRSCEQYF
TRBD1	TRBV20-1	TRBJ1-5	few	TGCAGTGCTAGAGAGCGGACAGGGTTAAATCAGCCCCAGCATTTT	CSARERTGLNQPQHF
.	TRBV4-1	TRBJ1-6	.	TGCGCCAGCGGCCAAGAGTGGGAACAATATGGGGATTCACCCCTCCACTTT	CASGQEWEQYGDSPLHF
.	TRBV20-1	TRBJ2-5	.	TGCAGTGCTAGGGACGGCGAAGAGACCCAGTACTTC	CSARDGEETQYF
.	TRBV12-3/TRBV12-4	TRBJ2-7	few	TGTGCCAGCAGTTTATCCCCAGGGAGAATCTCCTACGAGCAGTACTTC	CASSLSPGRISYEQYF
.	TRBV30	TRBJ2-2	.	TGTGCCTGGAGTAAGCAAAGAAACACCGGGGAGCTGTTTTTT	CAWSKQRNTGELFF
.	TRBV20-1	TRBJ1-1	.	TGCAGTGCTAGTCTACAGGGCGGGACGAACACTGAAGCTTTCTTT	CSASLQGGTNTEAFF
.	TRBV13	TRBJ2-5	few	TGTGCCAGCAGCGCCCTTACGGGGGGCTTAGAGACCCAGTACTTC	CASSALTGGLETQYF
.	TRBV7-2	TRBJ1-6	many	TGTGCCAGCAGCTTAGGGGGGGAGTGGTCCTCACCCCTCCACTTT	CASSLGGEWSSPLHF
.	TRBV5-1	TRBJ2-7	many	TGTGCCAGCAGCTTAGTGGGCAGCTACGAGCAGTACTTC	CASSLVGSYEQYF
.	TRBV9	TRBJ1-5	many	TGTGCCAGCAGCGTAGAAGGGAGGGTTGGTCAGCCCCAGCATTTT	CASSVEGRVGQPQHF
.	TRBV6-1	TRBJ2-7	few	TGTGCCAGCAGGACCGGGACATCGCTCTACGAGCAGTACTTC	CASRTGTSLYEQYF
TRBD2	TRBV28	TRBJ2-1	.	TGTGCCAGCCCGGGTCCGGGACTAGCGGGACACAATGAGCAGTTCTTC	CASPGPGLAGHNEQFF
.	TRBV10-1	TRBJ1-5	.	TGCGCCAGCAACAGCAGGACGTCGTCTAGCAATCAGCCCCAGCATTTT	CASNSRTSSSNQPQHF
.	TRBV7-8	TRBJ2-7	many	TGTGCCAGCAGCTTATTCGGGGGCGAGCAGTACTTC	CASSLFGGEQYF
TRBD2	TRBV12-3/TRBV12-4	TRBJ2-1	few	TGTGCCAGCAGTCCTAAGCGGGAGGGCGGTGAGCAGTTCTTC	CASSPKREGGEQFF
.	TRBV20-1	TRBJ1-1	.	TGCAGTGCTAGAGATAAAAGGGAGTGGTCGGAAGCTTTCTTT	CSARDKREWSEAFF
.	TRBV6-5	TRBJ2-7	many	TGTGCCAGCAGTTACCGTTCATCCTACGAGCAGTACTTC	CASSYRSSYEQYF
.	TRBV14	TRBJ1-1	few	TGTGCCAGCAGCCGAAGTGGCATAGGGTCGAACACTGAAGCTTTCTTT	CASSRSGIGSNTEAFF
TRBD1	TRBV10-3	TRBJ2-7	few	TGTGCCAGCAGTGAATTTGGGACAGAGTCCTACGAGCAGTACTTC	CASSEFGTESYEQYF
TRBD2	TRBV10-3	TRBJ2-6	few	TGTGCCATCACGGGGGGCTCTGGGGCCAACGTCCTGACTTTC	CAITGGSGANVLTF
.	TRBV5-4	TRBJ1-2	once	TGTGCCAGCAGCTTGGTCGGGTCGAGGGATGACTACACCTTC	CASSLVGSRDDYTF
TRBD1	TRBV5-1	TRBJ2-1	few	TGCGCCAGCAGCTTGGAACAGGGGACCTACAATGAGCAGTTCTTC	CASSLEQGTYNEQFF
.	TRBV30	TRBJ2-7	few	TGTGCCTGGAAGTTGGACTACGAGCAGTACTTC	CAWKLDYEQYF
.	TRBV3-1	TRBJ1-1	.	TGTGCCAGCAGCAGCGTCGGGGGCGGCACTGAAGCTTTCTTT	CASSSVGGGTEAFF
.	TRBV7-2	TRBJ2-7	.	TGTGCCAGCAGCCCAAGTCTGATCCACGAGCAGTACTTC	CASSPSLIHEQYF
.	TRBV10-1	TRBJ2-1	few	TGCGCCATCTCAGGGGTTGTAGGCAATGAGCAGTTCTTC	CAISGVVGNEQFF
.	TRBV15	TRBJ1-1	few	TGTGCCACCAGCAGAGGAACAGGGACCTATGAAGCTTTCTTT	CATSRGTGTYEAFF
.	TRBV11-1	TRBJ2-3	many	TGTGCCAGCAGGCTAGGGGACAGCACAGATACGCAGTATTTT	CASRLGDSTDTQYF
TRBD2	TRBV7-2	TRBJ2-7	.	TGTGCCAGCACCGGACTAGCGGGAGGTGAGCAGTACTTC	CASTGLAGGEQYF
.	TRBV25-1	TRBJ2-7	.	TGTGCCAGCAGTCTCCTCGTAGCCCACGGCGAGCAGTACTTC	CASSLLVAHGEQYF
.	TRBV6-1	TRBJ2-7	.	TGTGCCAGCACGGGGCAGGCGAGTGAGCAGTACTTC	CASTGQASEQYF
.	TRBV7-2	TRBJ2-5	.	TGTGCCAGCAGCTTAGTAGCGAGAAATTCGCAAGAGACCCAGTACTTC	CASSLVARNSQETQYF
.	TRBV29-1	TRBJ2-2	.	TGCAGCGTTGCCCGGACGGAAACCGGGGAGCTGTTTTTT	CSVARTETGELFF
TRBD1	TRBV19	TRBJ1-2	many	TGTGCCAGCCAACTCCGGACAGGGATGAACTATGGCTACACCTTC	CASQLRTGMNYGYTF
TRBD1	TRBV14	TRBJ2-7	few	TGTGCCAGCAGCCAAGTTGACAGGGGGAACTACGAGCAGTACTTC	CASSQVDRGNYEQYF
.	TRBV7-2	TRBJ2-7	few	TGTGCCAGCTCACCACAGTCGGACCACACCTACGAGCAGTACTTC	CASSPQSDHTYEQYF
.	TRBV2	TRBJ2-5	.	TGTGCCAGCAGTGAGAGCAGGACGGGGTTGCAGACCCAGTACTTC	CASSESRTGLQTQYF
TRBD1	TRBV6-6	TRBJ2-1	.	TGTGCCAGCAGTGACAGGGGGCGCGATAGTGAGCAGTTCTTC	CASSDRGRDSEQFF
.	TRBV7-9	TRBJ2-3	many	TGTGCCAGCAGCCGGTTACTTGATACGCAGTATTTT	CASSRLLDTQYF
TRBD1	TRBV20-1	TRBJ1-1	few	TGCAGTGCTAGGGAGACAGGGGAGGAAACTGAAGCTTTCTTT	CSARETGEETEAFF
.	TRBV7-2	TRBJ1-5	many	TGTGCCAGCAGCTTAGAGGCGGACCAGCCCCAGCATTTT	CASSLEADQPQHF
.	TRBV15	TRBJ2-7	once	TGTGCCACCAGCAGAGATAGGGGCTATTCAATTTCCTACGAGCAGTACTTC	CATSRDRGYSISYEQYF
.	TRBV20-1	TRBJ1-1	.	TGCAGTGCTAGCAGGTTCAGAGTAGGGGATAGCGGGCGCGCGAACACTGAAGCTTTCTTT	CSASRFRVGDSGRANTEAFF
.	TRBV12-3/TRBV12-4	TRBJ1-6	many	TGTGCCAGCAGTTTGTTTGCGTTACCCCTCCACTTT	CASSLFALPLHF
.	TRBV14	TRBJ2-3	.	TGTGCCAGCAGCGGGGCAGGGATCTTCACAGATACGCAGTATTTT	CASSGAGIFTDTQYF
.	TRBV30	TRBJ2-3	few	TGTGCCTGGAGTATATTTGCGGGACCCACAGATACGCAGTATTTT	CAWSIFAGPTDTQYF
.	TRBV3-1	TRBJ1-5	.	TGTGCCAGCAGCCAGTACCCCAATCAGCCCCAGCATTTT	CASSQYPNQPQHF
TRBD1	TRBV20-1	TRBJ1-1	.	TGCAGTGCTAGCCCCTGGGACAGAGCTTCCCCTGAAGCTTTCTTT	CSASPWDRASPEAFF